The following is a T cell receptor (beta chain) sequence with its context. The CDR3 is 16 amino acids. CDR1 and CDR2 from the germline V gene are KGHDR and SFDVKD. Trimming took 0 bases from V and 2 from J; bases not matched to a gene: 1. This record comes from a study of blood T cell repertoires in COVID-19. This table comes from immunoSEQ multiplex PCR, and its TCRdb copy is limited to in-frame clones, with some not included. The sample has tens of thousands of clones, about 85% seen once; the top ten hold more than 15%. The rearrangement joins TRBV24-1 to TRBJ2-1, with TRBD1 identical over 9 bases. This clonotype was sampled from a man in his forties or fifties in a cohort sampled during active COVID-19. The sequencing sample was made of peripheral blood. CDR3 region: CATSDLGTGTYNEQFF. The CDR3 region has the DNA TGTGCCACCAGTGATTTGGGGACAGGGACCTACAATGAGCAGTTCTTC.